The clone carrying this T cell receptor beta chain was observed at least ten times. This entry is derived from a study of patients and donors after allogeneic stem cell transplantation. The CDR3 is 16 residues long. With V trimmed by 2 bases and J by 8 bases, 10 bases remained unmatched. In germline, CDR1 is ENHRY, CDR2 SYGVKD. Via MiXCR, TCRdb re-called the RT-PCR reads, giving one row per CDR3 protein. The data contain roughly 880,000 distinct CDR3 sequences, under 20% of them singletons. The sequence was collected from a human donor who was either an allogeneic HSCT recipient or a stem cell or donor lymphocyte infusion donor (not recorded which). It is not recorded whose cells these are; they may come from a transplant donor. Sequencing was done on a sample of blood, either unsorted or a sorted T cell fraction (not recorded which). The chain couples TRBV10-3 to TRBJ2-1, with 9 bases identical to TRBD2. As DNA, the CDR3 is TGTGCCATCAGTGAGCGAGTAGCGGGAGATTTCTATGAGCAGTTCTTC. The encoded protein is CAISERVAGDFYEQFF.